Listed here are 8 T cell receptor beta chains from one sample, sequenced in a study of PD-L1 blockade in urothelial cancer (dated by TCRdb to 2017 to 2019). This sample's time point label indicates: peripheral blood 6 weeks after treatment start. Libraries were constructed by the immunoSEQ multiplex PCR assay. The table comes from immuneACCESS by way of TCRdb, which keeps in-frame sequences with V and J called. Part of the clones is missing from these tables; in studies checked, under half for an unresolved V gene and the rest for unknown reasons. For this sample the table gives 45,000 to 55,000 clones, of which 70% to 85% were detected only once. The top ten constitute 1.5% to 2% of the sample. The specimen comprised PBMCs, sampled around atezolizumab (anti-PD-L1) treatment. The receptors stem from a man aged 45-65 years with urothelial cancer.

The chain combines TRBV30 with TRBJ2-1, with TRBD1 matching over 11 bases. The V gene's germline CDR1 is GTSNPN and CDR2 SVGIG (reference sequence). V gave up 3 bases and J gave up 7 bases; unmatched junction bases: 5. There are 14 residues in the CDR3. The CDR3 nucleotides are TGTGCCTGGAGCCATGGGACAGGGGGGAATGAGCAGTTCTTC. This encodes CAWSHGTGGNEQFF. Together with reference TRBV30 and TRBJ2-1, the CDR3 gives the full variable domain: SQTIHQWPATLVQPVGSPLSLECTVEGTSNPNLYWYRQAAGRGLQLLFYSVGIGQISSEVPQNLSASRPQDRQFILSSKKLLLSDSGFYLCAWSHGTGGNEQFFGPGTRLTVL.

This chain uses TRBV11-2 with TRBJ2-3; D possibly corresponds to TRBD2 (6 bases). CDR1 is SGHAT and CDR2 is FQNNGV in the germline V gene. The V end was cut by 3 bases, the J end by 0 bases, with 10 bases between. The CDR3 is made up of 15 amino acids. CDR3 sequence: CASSFTGVSTDTQYF. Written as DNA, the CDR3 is TGTGCCAGCAGCTTCACGGGAGTTAGCACAGATACGCAGTATTTT.

DNA for the CDR3: TGTGCCAGCCGCGAAGTGCTCATGAACACTGAAGCTTTCTTT. This codes for CASREVLMNTEAFF. The chain joins TRBV6-5 to TRBJ1-1; no clear D. Trimming took 8 bases from V and 0 from J, leaving 13 bases between them. In germline, CDR1 is MNHEY, CDR2 SVGAGI. The CDR3 runs 14 residues.

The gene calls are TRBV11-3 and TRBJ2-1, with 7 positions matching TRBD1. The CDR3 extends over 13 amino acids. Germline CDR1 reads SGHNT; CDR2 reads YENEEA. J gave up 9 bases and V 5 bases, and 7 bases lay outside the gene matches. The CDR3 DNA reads TGTGCCAGCAGCCCGCGACAGGGTAGTGAGCAGTTCTTC. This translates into CASSPRQGSEQFF.

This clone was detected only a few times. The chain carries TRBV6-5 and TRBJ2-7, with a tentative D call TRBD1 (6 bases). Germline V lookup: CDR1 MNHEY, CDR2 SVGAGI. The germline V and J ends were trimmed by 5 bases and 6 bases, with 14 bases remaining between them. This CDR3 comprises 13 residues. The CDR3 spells CASSKQQGGEQYF. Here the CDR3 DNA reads TGTGCCAGCAGTAAGCAACAGGGCGGCGAGCAGTACTTC.

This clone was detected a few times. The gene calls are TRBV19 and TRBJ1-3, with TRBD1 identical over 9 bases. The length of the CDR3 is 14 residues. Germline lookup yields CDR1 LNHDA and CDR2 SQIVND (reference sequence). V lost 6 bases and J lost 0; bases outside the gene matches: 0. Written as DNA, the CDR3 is TGTGCCAGTAGGGACAGGGGCTCTGGAAACACCATATATTTT. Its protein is CASRDRGSGNTIYF.

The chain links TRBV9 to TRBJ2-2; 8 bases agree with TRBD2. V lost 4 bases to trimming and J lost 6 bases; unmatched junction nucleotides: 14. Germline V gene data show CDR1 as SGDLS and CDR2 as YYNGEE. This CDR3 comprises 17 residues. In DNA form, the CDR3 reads TGTGCCAGCAGCTCCCAACCGGGACTAGTTGCATCCGGGGAGCTGTTTTTT. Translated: CASSSQPGLVASGELFF. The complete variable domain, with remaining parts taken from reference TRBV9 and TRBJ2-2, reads DSGVTQTPKHLITATGQRVTLRCSPRSGDLSVYWYQQSLDQGLQFLIQYYNGEERAKGNILERFSAQQFPDLHSELNLSSLELGDSALYFCASSSQPGLVASGELFFGEGSRLTVL.

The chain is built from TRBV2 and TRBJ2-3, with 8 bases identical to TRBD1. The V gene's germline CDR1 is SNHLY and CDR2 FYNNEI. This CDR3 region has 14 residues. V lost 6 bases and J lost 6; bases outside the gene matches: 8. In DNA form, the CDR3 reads TGTGCCAGCAGGTTACAGGGGGTGTGGGATACGCAGTATTTT. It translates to CASRLQGVWDTQYF.